This T cell receptor (beta chain) was retrieved from a study of blood T cell repertoires in COVID-19. At the level of the study: Samples taken during acute and convalescent COVID-19 were collected in the United States, Italy and Spain. Sources were T cells, B-cell-depleted T cells, or PBMCs; the material itself was cDNA or gDNA.

Original data processing: Reference gene primer amplification in the assay estimated nucleated cell counts. Produced via immunoSEQ multiplex PCR; TCRdb's table is partial and in-frame only. D and trimming come from the DNA, and the V and J calls and clone size come from that table. The sample carries a few hundred thousand clones, 80% to 90% recorded once. This CDR3 has 15 residues. Germline-derived CDR1 and CDR2 are LNHDA and SQIVND (reference sequence). Trimming removed 4 bases at V and 2 bases at J, with 14 bases between. The chain links TRBV19 to TRBJ1-1, with D possibly TRBD1 on 6 matching bases. This TCR came from a man aged 35-49 years with acute or convalescent COVID-19. The sequenced sample was peripheral blood. CDR3 amino acids: CASSTPGRGNTEAFF. CDR3 DNA: TGTGCCAGTAGTACCCCTGGCAGGGGAAACACTGAAGCTTTCTTT.